Shown below are 29 T cell receptor beta chains from a single sample sequenced in a study of radiation and T cells in renal cell carcinoma. The time point was: blood 4 weeks post-SBRT, at nephrectomy. Stated treatment: 15 Gy SBRT to primary tumor, nephrectomy 4 weeks later. Sequenced by immunoSEQ multiplex PCR; TCRdb stores in-frame clones only, minus some. The top ten clones hold roughly 5.4% of a sample with around 78,000 clones, 80% to 90% of them seen once. Material: blood, obtained from a patient whose treatment included radiotherapy and nephrectomy. The receptors shown here come from a woman in her 70s with renal cell carcinoma.

The rearrangement uses TRBV7-9 and TRBJ2-3, with 12 nucleotides matching TRBD2. The CDR3 is 16 residues long. J lost 2 bases, V lost 3 bases, and 3 bases had no gene match. CDR1 and CDR2 from the germline V gene are SEHNR and FQNEAQ (reference sequence). CDR3 protein: CASSFRTSGATDTQYF. For the CDR3, the DNA is TGTGCCAGCAGCTTCAGGACTAGCGGGGCCACAGATACGCAGTATTTT.

The chain has TRBV27 and TRBJ2-5; 7 bases fit TRBD2. The CDR3 sequence is 12 residues long. Unmatched junction bases numbered 2, after V lost 3 bases and J lost 7 bases. Germline V gene lookup returns CDR1 MNHEY and CDR2 SMNVEV (reference sequence). In DNA, the CDR3 is TGTGCCAGCAGTTTCGGGGAGGGGACCCAGTACTTC. Translating gives CASSFGEGTQYF.

This clone occurred a few times. This rearrangement joins TRBV14 to TRBJ1-1; no clear D gene. Germline V CDR1 and CDR2: SGHDN, FVKESK. V was cut by 0 bases and J by 0 bases, with 11 bases left in between. The length of the CDR3 is 16 residues. CDR3 in DNA: TGTGCCAGCAGCCAAGATCTTAAGGGAATGAACACTGAAGCTTTCTTT. As protein: CASSQDLKGMNTEAFF.

V gene TRBV30 combines with J gene TRBJ1-2; 8 nucleotides line up with TRBD1. V was pared by 3 bases and J by 8 bases, with 8 bases of the junction left unmatched. CDR3 length equals 13 residues. Germline CDR1 and CDR2: GTSNPN and SVGIG (reference sequence). CDR3 sequence reads: CAWRSDRVGGYTF. The DNA for the CDR3 is TGTGCCTGGAGATCGGACAGGGTCGGGGGCTACACCTTC. The full variable domain, rest sourced from reference TRBV30 and TRBJ1-2, is SQTIHQWPATLVQPVGSPLSLECTVEGTSNPNLYWYRQAAGRGLQLLFYSVGIGQISSEVPQNLSASRPQDRQFILSSKKLLLSDSGFYLCAWRSDRVGGYTFGSGTRLTVV.

The gene calls are TRBV29-1 and TRBJ2-1; no firm D call. This CDR3 has 11 residues. Germline-derived CDR1 and CDR2 are SQVTM and ANQGSEA. V was clipped by 7 bases and J by 8 bases, with 12 bases between them. CDR3 sequence reads: CSAHLVDEQFF. In DNA form, the CDR3 reads TGCAGCGCCCACCTTGTCGATGAGCAGTTCTTC.

This chain's CDR3 is CASRGTVGDNSPLHF. DNA for the CDR3: TGTGCCAGCAGGGGGACCGTAGGGGACAATTCACCCCTCCACTTT. The chain employs TRBV28 and TRBJ1-6; TRBD1 might be the D (5 bases). Germline V CDR1 and CDR2: MDHEN, SYDVKM. The CDR3 spans 15 residues. V was clipped by 6 bases and J by 7 bases, with 16 bases between them.

The chain has TRBV19 and TRBJ1-5; 7 positions match TRBD1. Germline V gene data show CDR1 as LNHDA and CDR2 as SQIVND (reference sequence). Unmatched junction bases numbered 18, after V lost 4 bases and J lost 6 bases. This CDR3 comprises 18 residues. The CDR3 DNA follows: TGTGCCAGTAGTAAGAGGACGGGAGGAGGGGGCGCGCCTCAGCCCCAGCATTTT. Amino acid sequence: CASSKRTGGGGAPQPQHF.

The rearrangement uses TRBV6-5 and TRBJ1-3; 7 positions agree with TRBD1. Per germline, CDR1 MNHEY and CDR2 SVGAGI. The trim removed 4 bases at V and 3 bases at J, leaving 9 bases unmatched. The CDR3 runs 16 residues. CDR3 protein: CASSSLQGTGGNTIYF. The CDR3 DNA sequence: TGTGCCAGCAGTTCCCTACAGGGGACGGGTGGAAACACCATATATTTT.

The chain is built from TRBV5-6 and TRBJ2-1, with 7 bases lining up with TRBD1. The CDR3 consists of 15 residues. From germline, CDR1 is SGHDT and CDR2 YYEEEE. V trimming: 3 bases; J trimming: 0 bases; junction bases outside the gene matches: 3. Written as DNA, the CDR3 is TGTGCCAGCAGCTCGACAGGGCCCTCCTACAATGAGCAGTTCTTC. It translates to CASSSTGPSYNEQFF.

This chain connects TRBV11-2 to TRBJ1-6; 9 bases map to TRBD1. Germline V gene lookup returns CDR1 SGHAT and CDR2 FQNNGV. V gave up 5 bases and J gave up 7 bases; unmatched junction bases: 6. The CDR3 contains 15 residues. The CDR3 region is CASSAVGTGNSPLHF. The DNA for the CDR3 is TGTGCCAGCAGCGCCGTAGGGACAGGGAATTCACCCCTCCACTTT.

This clone was detected only once. This chain connects TRBV5-1 to TRBJ2-5, with 11 nucleotides matching TRBD2. The V gene's germline CDR1 is SGHRS and CDR2 YFSETQ. V dropped 3 bases and J dropped 4; count of bases not matched to a gene: 5. This CDR3 is built from 15 residues. In DNA form, the CDR3 reads TGCGCCAGCAGCTATGGGACTAGCGGTGGAGAGACCCAGTACTTC. Translated, it gives CASSYGTSGGETQYF. The entire variable domain, with the rest obtained from reference TRBV5-1 and TRBJ2-5, is as follows: KAGVTQTPRYLIKTRGQQVTLSCSPISGHRSVSWYQQTPGQGLQFLFEYFSETQRNKGNFPGRFSGRQFSNSRSEMNVSTLELGDSALYLCASSYGTSGGETQYFGPGTRLLVL.

CDR3: CASSLDRSQPQHF. In nucleotides, the CDR3 is TGTGCCAGCAGCTTAGATCGAAGTCAGCCCCAGCATTTT. The chain uses TRBV11-2 and TRBJ1-5; D uncertain. Trimming took off 0 bases at V and 6 bases at J, with 6 bases between the two ends. The length of the CDR3 is 13 residues. Germline-derived CDR1 and CDR2 are SGHAT and FQNNGV.

The chain recombines TRBV18 with TRBJ1-4; unclear D gene. This CDR3 comprises 13 residues. CDR1 is KGHSH and CDR2 is LQKENI in the germline V gene. With 6 bases removed from V and 7 bases from J, the gap between germline ends came to 12 bases. In nucleotides, the CDR3 is TGTGCCAGCTCGCCCAATGCGGGTGAAAAACTGTTTTTT. It encodes CASSPNAGEKLFF.

The chain employs TRBV27 and TRBJ2-3, with TRBD1 matching over 9 bases. Germline loops: CDR1 MNHEY, CDR2 SMNVEV (reference sequence). Trimming took 3 bases from V and 5 from J; bases not matched to a gene: 6. There are 15 residues in the CDR3. Written as DNA, the CDR3 is TGTGCCAGCAGTTTTTACAGGGGGCGAGAAGATACGCAGTATTTT. Translation: CASSFYRGREDTQYF.

This clone appeared once. This rearrangement joins TRBV4-2 to TRBJ2-1; D is ambiguous. V was shortened by 5 bases and J by 0 bases, with 11 bases between the two germline ends. The CDR3 is 15 amino acids. The germline V gene has CDR1 LGHNA and CDR2 YNFKEQ. CDR3 residues: CASSGLRASYNEQFF. In DNA form, the CDR3 reads TGTGCCAGCAGCGGCCTTAGGGCCTCCTACAATGAGCAGTTCTTC.

This sequence joins TRBV9 and TRBJ2-5, with D uncertain. This CDR3 has 12 amino acids. Trimming shortened V by 1 base and J by 5 bases, and 6 bases separated the two germline ends. CDR1 is SGDLS, CDR2 YYNGEE, per germline. In nucleotides, the CDR3 is TGTGCCAGCAGCGTAAGTGGGGAGACCCAGTACTTC. Its protein is CASSVSGETQYF. The entire variable domain, with the rest obtained from reference TRBV9 and TRBJ2-5, is as follows: DSGVTQTPKHLITATGQRVTLRCSPRSGDLSVYWYQQSLDQGLQFLIQYYNGEERAKGNILERFSAQQFPDLHSELNLSSLELGDSALYFCASSVSGETQYFGPGTRLLVL.

V usage is TRBV9 and J usage is TRBJ2-5, with a weak D call TRBD1 (5 bases). The germline CDR1 and CDR2 sequences are SGDLS and YYNGEE. CDR3 length: 14 amino acids. V lost 1 base and J lost 1, with 8 bases in between. CDR3 sequence reads: CASSVSQGQETQYF. In DNA form, the CDR3 reads TGTGCCAGCAGCGTAAGCCAGGGCCAAGAGACCCAGTACTTC.

The J gene is TRBJ1-1, the V gene TRBV10-3, with 10 positions matching TRBD1. In germline, CDR1 is ENHRY, CDR2 SYGVKD. CDR3 length: 14 residues. V was clipped by 10 bases and J by 1 base; unmatched bases: 6. The CDR3 here is CATRQGATNTEAFF. The CDR3 DNA sequence: TGTGCCACCAGACAGGGGGCAACGAACACTGAAGCTTTCTTT.

The chain has TRBV6-5 and TRBJ1-5; unclear D gene. The germline V gene has CDR1 MNHEY and CDR2 SVGAGI. This CDR3 spans 13 amino acids. With 5 bases removed from V and 5 bases from J, the gap between germline ends came to 10 bases. The CDR3 loop reads CASSRNRYQPQHF. The CDR3 DNA reads TGTGCCAGCAGTAGGAACCGCTATCAGCCCCAGCATTTT.

The chain links TRBV19 to TRBJ2-2; D may be TRBD1 (6 bases). Trimming removed 5 bases from V and 9 bases from J, with 16 bases in between. Germline CDR1 and CDR2: LNHDA and SQIVND (reference sequence). The CDR3 loop spans 14 amino acids. The CDR3 loop is CASSAYRVNRELFF. In DNA, the CDR3 is TGTGCCAGTAGTGCCTACAGGGTGAACCGGGAGCTGTTTTTT.

The chain combines TRBV11-2 with TRBJ1-1; perhaps TRBD1 as D (5 bases). The length of the CDR3 is 14 residues. Per germline, CDR1 SGHAT and CDR2 FQNNGV. The V end was cut by 3 bases, the J end by 0 bases, with 8 bases between. The CDR3 spells CASSFRVMNTEAFF. The CDR3 nucleotides read TGTGCCAGCAGCTTCAGGGTCATGAACACTGAAGCTTTCTTT. Full variable domain (outside the CDR3, taken from reference TRBV11-2 and TRBJ1-1): EAGVAQSPRYKIIEKRQSVAFWCNPISGHATLYWYQQILGQGPKLLIQFQNNGVVDDSQLPKDRFSAERLKGVDSTLKIQPAKLEDSAVYLCASSFRVMNTEAFFGQGTRLTVV.

This clone came up once. The chain combines TRBV10-2 with TRBJ1-3, with D possibly TRBD1 on 6 matching bases. V lost 6 bases and J lost 3, with 12 bases in between. Per germline, CDR1 WSHSY and CDR2 SAAADI. This CDR3 spans 14 amino acids. CDR3 loop: CASSNGQIGNTIYF. DNA for the CDR3: TGCGCCAGCAGCAACGGACAGATTGGAAACACCATATATTTT.

The chain recombines TRBV7-6 with TRBJ2-2; either TRBD1 or TRBD2 may supply D (5 bases each). V was clipped by 4 bases and J by 4 bases, with 13 bases between them. Germline CDR1 reads SGHVS; CDR2 reads FNYEAQ. The CDR3 extends over 15 amino acids. The CDR3 sequence is CASSSDTGTTGELFF. CDR3 nucleotide sequence: TGTGCCAGCAGCTCCGACACCGGGACCACCGGGGAGCTGTTTTTT. The full variable domain, rest sourced from reference TRBV7-6 and TRBJ2-2, is GAGVSQSPRYKVTKRGQDVALRCDPISGHVSLYWYRQALGQGPEFLTYFNYEAQQDKSGLPNDRFSAERPEGSISTLTIQRTEQRDSAMYRCASSSDTGTTGELFFGEGSRLTVL.

The gene calls are TRBV10-3 and TRBJ2-3; D gene unclear. V was trimmed by 4 bases and J by 7 bases, leaving 9 bases between them. CDR1 and CDR2 from the germline V gene are ENHRY and SYGVKD. The CDR3 loop spans 12 amino acids. CDR3 region: CAISGLLNTQYF. As DNA, the CDR3 is TGTGCCATCAGTGGACTTTTAAATACGCAGTATTTT.

V is TRBV28 and J is TRBJ2-2; 10 nucleotides agree with TRBD2. The CDR3 contains 15 residues. CDR1 is MDHEN and CDR2 is SYDVKM in the germline V gene. The ends lost 10 bases at V and 4 bases at J; junction bases unmatched: 9. CDR3 sequence reads: CATRPGLASTGELFF. The DNA of the CDR3 is TGTGCCACCAGACCGGGACTAGCGAGCACCGGGGAGCTGTTTTTT.

The gene calls are TRBV28 and TRBJ1-5, with D possibly matching TRBD1 (5 bases). The CDR3 extends over 16 amino acids. V was cut by 6 bases and J by 2 bases, with 17 bases left in between. Per the germline V gene, CDR1 is MDHEN and CDR2 is SYDVKM. The CDR3 DNA is TGTGCCAGCAGAGAACCCCAGGGTAAGGGCAATCAGCCCCAGCATTTT. The encoded protein is CASREPQGKGNQPQHF. Filled out from reference TRBV28 and TRBJ1-5, the complete variable domain reads DVKVTQSSRYLVKRTGEKVFLECVQDMDHENMFWYRQDPGLGLRLIYFSYDVKMKEKGDIPEGYSVSREKKERFSLILESASTNQTSMYLCASREPQGKGNQPQHFGDGTRLSIL.

The chain combines TRBV19 with TRBJ1-1; a weak D match, TRBD1 (5 bases). The CDR3 is 13 amino acids. Germline assignment: CDR1 LNHDA and CDR2 SQIVND (reference sequence). Trimming stripped 2 bases from V and 6 bases from J, with 10 bases between. CDR3 nucleotide sequence: TGTGCCAGTAGTATAAAGAGGGGTGCTGAAGCTTTCTTT. Translation: CASSIKRGAEAFF.

The V call is TRBV5-4, the J call TRBJ1-4, with TRBD1 matching 12 bases. Germline V gene lookup returns CDR1 SGHNT and CDR2 YYREEE (reference sequence). After removal of 2 bases from V and 7 bases from J, the junction contained 9 bases not matched to a gene. The CDR3 is 17 residues long. The CDR3, as DNA: TGTGCCAGCAGCTTAGGGGGACAGGGGGCTCGGGGTGAAAAACTGTTTTTT. The encoded protein is CASSLGGQGARGEKLFF.

V gene TRBV15 combines with J gene TRBJ2-7, with 9 bases identical to TRBD2. Germline V gives CDR1 LNHNV, CDR2 YYDKDF (reference sequence). The CDR3 has 16 amino acids. The J segment lost 3 bases and the V segment lost 1 base, leaving 7 bases of the junction unmatched. The DNA for the CDR3 is TGTGCCACCAGCAGAGCTACCGGGACTAGCTTCTACGAGCAGTACTTC. It specifies CATSRATGTSFYEQYF.